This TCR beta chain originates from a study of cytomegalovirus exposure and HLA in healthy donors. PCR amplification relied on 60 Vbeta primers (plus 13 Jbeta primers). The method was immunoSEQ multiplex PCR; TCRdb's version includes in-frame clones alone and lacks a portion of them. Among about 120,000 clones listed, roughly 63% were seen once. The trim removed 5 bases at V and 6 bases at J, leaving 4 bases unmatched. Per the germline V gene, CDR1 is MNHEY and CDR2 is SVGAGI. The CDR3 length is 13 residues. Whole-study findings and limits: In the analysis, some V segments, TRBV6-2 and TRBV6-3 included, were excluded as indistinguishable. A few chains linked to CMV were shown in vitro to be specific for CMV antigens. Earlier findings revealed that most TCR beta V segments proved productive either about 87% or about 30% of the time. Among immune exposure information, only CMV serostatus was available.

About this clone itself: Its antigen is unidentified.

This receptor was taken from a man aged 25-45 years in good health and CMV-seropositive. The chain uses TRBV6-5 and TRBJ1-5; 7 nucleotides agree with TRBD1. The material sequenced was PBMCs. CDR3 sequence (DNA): TGTGCCAGCAGTCGACAGGGCTTTCAGCCCCAGCATTTT. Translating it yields CASSRQGFQPQHF.